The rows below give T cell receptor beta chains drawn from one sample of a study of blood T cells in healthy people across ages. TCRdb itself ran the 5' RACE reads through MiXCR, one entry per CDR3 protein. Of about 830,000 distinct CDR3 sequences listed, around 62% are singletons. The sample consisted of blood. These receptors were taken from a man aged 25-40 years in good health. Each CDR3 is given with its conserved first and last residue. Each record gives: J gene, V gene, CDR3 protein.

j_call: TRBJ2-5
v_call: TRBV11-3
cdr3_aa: CASSQVVRGQETQYF

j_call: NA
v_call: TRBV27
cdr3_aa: CASSTSRTGGRRETQYF

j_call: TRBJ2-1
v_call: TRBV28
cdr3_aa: CASINPRPPGEQFF

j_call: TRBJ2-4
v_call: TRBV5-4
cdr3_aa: CASSAGGTAKNIQYF

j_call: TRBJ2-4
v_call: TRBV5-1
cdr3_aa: CASSFEVGTLAKNIQYF

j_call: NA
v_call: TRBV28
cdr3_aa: CASSLNDRTQETQYF

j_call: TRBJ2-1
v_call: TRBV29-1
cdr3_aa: CSVEWGNHEQFF

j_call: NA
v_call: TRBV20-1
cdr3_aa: CSASDRPSEQYF

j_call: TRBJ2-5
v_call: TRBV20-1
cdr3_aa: CSARDGGQGFPETQYF

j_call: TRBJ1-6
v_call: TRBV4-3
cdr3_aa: CAGSQDREFVNSPLHF

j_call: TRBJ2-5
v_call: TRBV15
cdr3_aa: CATSTHGGETQYF

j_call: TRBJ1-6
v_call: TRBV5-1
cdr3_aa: CASSPDGPKNSPLHF

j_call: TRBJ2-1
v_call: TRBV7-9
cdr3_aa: CASDRSYNEQFF

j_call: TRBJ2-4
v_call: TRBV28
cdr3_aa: CASSPRSLAKNIQYF

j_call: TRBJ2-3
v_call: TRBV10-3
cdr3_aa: CAISELISGLSSTDTQYF

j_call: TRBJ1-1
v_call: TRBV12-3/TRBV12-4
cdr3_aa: CASSSTGVTEAFF

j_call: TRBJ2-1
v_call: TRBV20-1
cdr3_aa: CSAPRLEKDGEQFF

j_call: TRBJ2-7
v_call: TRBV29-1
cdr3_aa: CSGRGYTEGEQYF

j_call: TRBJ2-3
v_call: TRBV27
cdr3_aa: CASRLQGGQYF

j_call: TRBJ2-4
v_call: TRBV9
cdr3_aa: CASSPLGASKNIQYF

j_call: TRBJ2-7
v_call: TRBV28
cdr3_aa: CTSRLPSGGAVEQYF

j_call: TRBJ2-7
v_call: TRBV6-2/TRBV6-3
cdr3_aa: CASRDWSGGYEQYF

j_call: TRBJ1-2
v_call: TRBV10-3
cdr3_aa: CARRQGAEDDGYTF

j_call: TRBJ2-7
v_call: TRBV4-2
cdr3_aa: CASSLQRGQGYSEQYF

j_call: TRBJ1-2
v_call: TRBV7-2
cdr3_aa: CASIPGFGVGANYGYTF

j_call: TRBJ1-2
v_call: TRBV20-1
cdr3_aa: CSAREVGVLYGYTF

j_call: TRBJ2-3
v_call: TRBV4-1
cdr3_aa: CAGSQEGQGLPDTQYF

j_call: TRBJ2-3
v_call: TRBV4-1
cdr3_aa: CASGVTGGRSTDTQYF

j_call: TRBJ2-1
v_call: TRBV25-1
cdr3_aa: CASSELVEGQGRGQFF

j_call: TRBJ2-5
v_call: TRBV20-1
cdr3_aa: CSARARETQYF

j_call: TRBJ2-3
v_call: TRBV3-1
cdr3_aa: CASSFNLGGTDTQYF

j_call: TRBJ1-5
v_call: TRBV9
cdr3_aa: CASSDGQSNQPQHF

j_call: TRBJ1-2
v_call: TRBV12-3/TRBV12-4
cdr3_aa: CASSSRDGKNYGYTF

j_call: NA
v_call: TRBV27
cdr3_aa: CASSLAPSFRGGQYF

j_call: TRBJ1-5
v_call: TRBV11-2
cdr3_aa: CASSLDPGQPQHF

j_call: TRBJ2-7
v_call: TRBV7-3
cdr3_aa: CASSLGVGSSYEQYF

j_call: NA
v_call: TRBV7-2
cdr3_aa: CASSLGDWEETQYF

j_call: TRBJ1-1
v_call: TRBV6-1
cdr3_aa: CASSEAGYLNTEAFF

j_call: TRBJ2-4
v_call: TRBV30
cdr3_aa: CAWSVSLRGNIQYF

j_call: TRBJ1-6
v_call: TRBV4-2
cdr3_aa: CASSQVVTGRGSPLHF

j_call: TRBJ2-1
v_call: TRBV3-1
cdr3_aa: CASSQGLAGGSSYNEQFF

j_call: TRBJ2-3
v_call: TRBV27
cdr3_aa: CASSQPTGADTQYF

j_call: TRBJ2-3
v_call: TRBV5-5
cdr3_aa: CASSPRTGVNTDTQYF

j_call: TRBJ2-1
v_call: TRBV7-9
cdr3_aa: CASSLGQGHNEQFF

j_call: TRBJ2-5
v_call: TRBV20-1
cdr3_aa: CSAPGLEDYNEQYF

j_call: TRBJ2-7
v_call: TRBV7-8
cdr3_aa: CASSLKQEQYF

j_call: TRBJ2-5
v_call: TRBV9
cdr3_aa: CASSVGGDGGQETQYF

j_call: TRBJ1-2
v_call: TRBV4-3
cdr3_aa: CASSQILRANYGYTF

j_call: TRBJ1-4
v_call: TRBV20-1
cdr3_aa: CSASPMGGQDEKLFF

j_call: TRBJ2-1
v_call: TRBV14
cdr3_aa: CASSQGLYEQFF

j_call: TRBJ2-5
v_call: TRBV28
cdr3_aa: CATERGGSLKETQYF

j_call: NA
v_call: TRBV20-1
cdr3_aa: CSADLQGLTYEQYF

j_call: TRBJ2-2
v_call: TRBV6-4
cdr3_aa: CASSQGTANTGELFF